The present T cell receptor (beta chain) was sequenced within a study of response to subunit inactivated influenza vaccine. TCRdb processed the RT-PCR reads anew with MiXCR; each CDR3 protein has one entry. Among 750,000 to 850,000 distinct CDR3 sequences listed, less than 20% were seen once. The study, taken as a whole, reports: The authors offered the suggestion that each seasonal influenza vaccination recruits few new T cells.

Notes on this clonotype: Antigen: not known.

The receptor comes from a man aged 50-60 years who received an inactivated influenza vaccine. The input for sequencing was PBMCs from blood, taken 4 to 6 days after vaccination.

The CDR3 protein is CASSLVLLGKDTEAFF. DNA for the CDR3: TGTGCCAGCAGCTTAGTCTTACTGGGGAAGGACACTGAAGCTTTCTTT. V is TRBV7-8 and J is TRBJ1-1; D is uncertain. The CDR3 runs 16 residues. Germline V CDR1 and CDR2: SGHVS, FQNEAQ. Trimming removed 1 base from V and 3 bases from J, with 15 bases in between.